These 14 T cell receptor beta chains were sequenced from one sample in a study of T-cell reconstitution after alpha-beta-depleted transplantation in children. Using unique molecular identifiers, the investigators prepared the TCRbeta library. TCRdb ran MiXCR on the PCR reads and lists one entry per CDR3 protein. The sample contains just under 350,000 distinct CDR3 sequences, about 16% of which appear only once. The sequenced sample was PBMCs, mostly from graft donor cells, obtained 360 days after TCRalphabeta/CD19-depleted stem cell transplant. The receptors shown here come from a male patient aged 2-9 years who had a stem cell transplant for acute lymphoblastic leukemia, so the T cells may come from the graft donor.

This clonotype came up many times. The chain couples TRBV4-1 to TRBJ2-5, with a tentative D call TRBD2 (6 bases). The V end lost 3 bases, the J end lost 2 bases, and 13 bases lay between the germline ends. CDR3 length equals 15 residues. Per germline, CDR1 MGHRA and CDR2 YSYEKL. The CDR3 sequence is CASSHHGTVQETQYF. The CDR3 nucleotides read TGCGCCAGCAGCCACCACGGGACTGTGCAAGAGACCCAGTACTTC.

The CDR3 is CASSLRTSGSRATSSYSTDTQYF. Here the CDR3 DNA reads TGCGCCAGCAGCCTTCGGACTAGCGGGAGCAGGGCAACGTCTTCTTATTCCACAGATACGCAGTATTTT. This chain links TRBV4-3 with TRBJ2-3; 13 bases fit TRBD2. CDR1 is LGHNA and CDR2 is YSLEER in the germline V gene. There are 23 residues in the CDR3. V gave up 4 bases and J gave up 2 bases; unmatched junction bases: 24.

This clonotype was detected many times. The chain links TRBV24-1 to TRBJ2-2; the D gene is possibly TRBD1 (6 bases). Deletions cut 0 bases from V and 1 base from J, with 20 bases between. CDR3 size: 20 residues. Germline assignment: CDR1 KGHDR and CDR2 SFDVKD. The CDR3 DNA reads TGTGCCACCAGTGATTTGTCTTTAGGTCGGACAGTTATGAACACCGGGGAGCTGTTTTTT. This codes for CATSDLSLGRTVMNTGELFF.

The chain has TRBV28 and TRBJ2-5; 8 bases line up with TRBD2. Germline values: CDR1 MDHEN, CDR2 SYDVKM. The CDR3 is made up of 14 amino acids. Trimming cost V 6 bases and J 5 bases; bases outside gene matches: 8. The CDR3 sequence is CASSPIAGRETQYF. CDR3 sequence (DNA): TGTGCCAGCAGCCCTATAGCGGGACGTGAGACCCAGTACTTC.

This clonotype was seen more than once but under ten times. The chain combines TRBV28 with TRBJ1-2; the D is unclear. The germline V and J ends were trimmed by 4 bases and 1 base, with 16 bases remaining between them. CDR3 length: 16 residues. Germline lookup yields CDR1 MDHEN and CDR2 SYDVKM. CDR3 DNA sequence: TGTGCCAGCAGTTCTCCCTCTAGGGTGTATAACTATGGCTACACCTTC. Translated: CASSSPSRVYNYGYTF.

The V gene is TRBV20-1, the J gene TRBJ2-3; 14 bases fit TRBD2. The V gene's germline CDR1 is DFQATT and CDR2 SNEGSKA (reference sequence). The CDR3 length is 14 residues. V shed 5 bases and J 10 bases; nucleotides not matched to a gene: 8. This chain's CDR3 is CSAAGTSGSIPQYF. The CDR3 DNA sequence: TGCAGTGCTGCCGGGACTAGCGGGAGTATTCCGCAGTATTTT.

This chain joins TRBV28 and TRBJ2-7, with D possibly being TRBD1 (5 bases). CDR1 and CDR2 (germline): MDHEN, SYDVKM. V shed 2 bases and J shed 2 bases, with 16 bases lying between them. This CDR3 is 16 amino acids long. The CDR3 loop is CASSLVGNDRTYEQYF. The CDR3 nucleotides read TGTGCCAGCAGTTTAGTGGGAAATGACAGAACCTACGAGCAGTACTTC.

Worth noting for this clonotype: One end of the junction fails to match germline, which may point to a read error. The rearrangement joins TRBV29-1 to TRBJ2-1; possibly TRBD1 for D (6 bases). The germline V gene has CDR1 SQVTM and CDR2 ANQGSEA. This CDR3 has 14 residues. CDR3 residues: CGVLQGSLYNEQFF. The DNA for the CDR3 is TGCGGCGTCCTCCAGGGGTCCCTATACAATGAGCAGTTCTTC.

CDR3 sequence reads: CASSRADGGQETQYF. CDR3 bases: TGTGCCAGCAGCCGGGCAGACGGAGGGCAAGAGACCCAGTACTTC. This chain connects TRBV4-2 to TRBJ2-5; tentative D call: TRBD2 (6 bases). The CDR3 has 15 amino acids. Germline lookup yields CDR1 LGHNA and CDR2 YNFKEQ. Trimming removed 4 bases at V and 2 bases at J, with 14 bases between.

The CDR3 is CASSLDGHSGANVLTF. The CDR3 DNA sequence: TGTGCCAGCAGCTTGGACGGGCACTCTGGGGCCAACGTCCTGACTTTC. This rearrangement joins TRBV5-5 to TRBJ2-6; no clear D gene. This CDR3 has 16 residues. Germline V lookup: CDR1 SGHKS, CDR2 YYEKEE (reference sequence). V was pared by 0 bases and J by 0 bases, with 7 bases between. The complete variable domain, with remaining parts taken from reference TRBV5-5 and TRBJ2-6, reads DAGVTQSPTHLIKTRGQQVTLRCSPISGHKSVSWYQQVLGQGPQFIFQYYEKEERGRGNFPDRFSARQFPNYSSELNVNALLLGDSALYLCASSLDGHSGANVLTFGAGSRLTVL.

Comment on this clonotype: This may be a read error: a much more frequent sequence differs by one nucleotide. The gene calls are TRBV28 and TRBJ2-3; the D gene is possibly TRBD2 (6 bases). CDR1 MDHEN and CDR2 SYDVKM come from the germline V gene. CDR3 length equals 16 residues. Trimming removed 1 base from V and 3 bases from J, with 14 bases in between. Here the CDR3 DNA reads TGTGCCAGCAGTTTATTACAGGATGGAGGGACAGATACGCAGTATTTT. Translation: CASSLLQDGGTDTQYF.

This clonotype was counted a single time. This rearrangement joins TRBV15 to TRBJ2-7; D is uncertain. Germline V gene lookup returns CDR1 LNHNV and CDR2 YYDKDF (reference sequence). With 0 bases removed from V and 7 bases from J, the gap between germline ends came to 13 bases. The CDR3 totals 14 residues. The CDR3 bases are TGTGCCACCAGCAGAGATCTGGCGATAGGTGAGCAGTACTTC. Its translation is CATSRDLAIGEQYF.

In its sample, this clonotype was seen a few times. The chain joins TRBV12-3 or TRBV12-4 to TRBJ2-2; no clear D gene. The length of the CDR3 is 14 residues. Deletions cut 2 bases from V and 4 bases from J, with 8 bases between. CDR3: CASSLRRLTGELFF. In DNA form, the CDR3 reads TGTGCCAGCAGTTTAAGGCGGCTCACCGGGGAGCTGTTTTTT.

This clonotype was seen a few times. The gene calls are TRBV12-3 or TRBV12-4 and TRBJ2-2, with D unresolved. This CDR3 comprises 17 residues. Trimming took 5 bases from V and 3 from J, leaving 19 bases between them. The CDR3 coding sequence is TGTGCCAGCAGTCCCGCCAGGCCCTCATACTACACCGGGGAGCTGTTTTTT. It encodes CASSPARPSYYTGELFF.